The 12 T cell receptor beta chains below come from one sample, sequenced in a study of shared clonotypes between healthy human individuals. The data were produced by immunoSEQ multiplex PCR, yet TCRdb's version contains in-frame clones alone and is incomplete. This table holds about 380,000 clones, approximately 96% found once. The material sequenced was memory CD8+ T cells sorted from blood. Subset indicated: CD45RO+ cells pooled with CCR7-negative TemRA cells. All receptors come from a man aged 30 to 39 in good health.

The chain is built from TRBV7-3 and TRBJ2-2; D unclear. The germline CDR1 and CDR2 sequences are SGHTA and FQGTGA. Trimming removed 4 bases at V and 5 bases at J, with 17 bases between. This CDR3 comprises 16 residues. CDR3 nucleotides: TGTGCCAGCAGCTGGGAAGGCCAATTGAGAACCGGGGAGCTGTTTTTT. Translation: CASSWEGQLRTGELFF. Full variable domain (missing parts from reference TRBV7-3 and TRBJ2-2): GAGVSQTPSNKVTEKGKYVELRCDPISGHTALYWYRQSLGQGPEFLIYFQGTGAADDSGLPNDRFFAVRPEGSVSTLKIQRTERGDSAVYLCASSWEGQLRTGELFFGEGSRLTVL.

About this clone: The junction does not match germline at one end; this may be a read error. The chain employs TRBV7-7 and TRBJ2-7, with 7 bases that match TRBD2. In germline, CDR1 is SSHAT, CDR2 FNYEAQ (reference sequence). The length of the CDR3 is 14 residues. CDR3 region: CASSLGGGGYEQYF. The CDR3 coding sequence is TGTGCTAGCAGCTTAGGTGGGGGGGGTTACGAGCAGTACTTC.

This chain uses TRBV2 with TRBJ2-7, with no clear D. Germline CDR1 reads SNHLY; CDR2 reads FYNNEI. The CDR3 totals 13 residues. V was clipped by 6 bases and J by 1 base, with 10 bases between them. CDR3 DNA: TGTGCCAGCAGGTATTCAGCATCCTACGAGCAGTACTTC. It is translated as CASRYSASYEQYF.

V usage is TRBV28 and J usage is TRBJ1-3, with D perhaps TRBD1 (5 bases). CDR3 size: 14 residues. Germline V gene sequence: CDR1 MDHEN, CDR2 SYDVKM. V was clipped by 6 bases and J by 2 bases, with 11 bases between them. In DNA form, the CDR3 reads TGTGCCAGCAGCTTGGGACGGCCTGGAAACACCATATATTTT. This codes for CASSLGRPGNTIYF.

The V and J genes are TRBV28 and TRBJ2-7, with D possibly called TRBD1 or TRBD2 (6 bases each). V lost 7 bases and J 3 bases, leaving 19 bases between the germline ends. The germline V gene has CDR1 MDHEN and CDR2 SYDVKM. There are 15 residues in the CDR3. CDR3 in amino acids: CASTSQVGGSYEQYF. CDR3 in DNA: TGTGCCAGCACATCGCAAGTAGGGGGGAGCTACGAGCAGTACTTC. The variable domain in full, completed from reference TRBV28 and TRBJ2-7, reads DVKVTQSSRYLVKRTGEKVFLECVQDMDHENMFWYRQDPGLGLRLIYFSYDVKMKEKGDIPEGYSVSREKKERFSLILESASTNQTSMYLCASTSQVGGSYEQYFGPGTRLTVT.

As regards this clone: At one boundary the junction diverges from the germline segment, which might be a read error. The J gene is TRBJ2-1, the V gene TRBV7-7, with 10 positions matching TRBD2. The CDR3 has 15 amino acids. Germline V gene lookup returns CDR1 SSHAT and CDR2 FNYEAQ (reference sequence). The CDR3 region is CASSLGLAGEFEQFF. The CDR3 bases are TGTGCTAGCAGCTTAGGGCTAGCGGGAGAGTTTGAGCAGTTCTTC.

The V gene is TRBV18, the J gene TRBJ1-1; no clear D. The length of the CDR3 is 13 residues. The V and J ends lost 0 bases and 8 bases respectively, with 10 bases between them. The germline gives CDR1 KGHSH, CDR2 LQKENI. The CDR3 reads CASSPPAIGEAFF. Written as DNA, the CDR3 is TGTGCCAGCTCACCACCGGCAATCGGGGAAGCTTTCTTT.

The CDR3 DNA sequence: TGTGCCAGCATTATCCTAGCGGGAGAGTACAATGAGCAGTTCTTC. Translated: CASIILAGEYNEQFF. The chain employs TRBV5-6 and TRBJ2-1; 10 bases map to TRBD2. The CDR3 has 15 amino acids. V lost 6 bases to trimming and J lost 4 bases; unmatched junction nucleotides: 7. The germline V gene encodes CDR1 SGHDT and CDR2 YYEEEE.

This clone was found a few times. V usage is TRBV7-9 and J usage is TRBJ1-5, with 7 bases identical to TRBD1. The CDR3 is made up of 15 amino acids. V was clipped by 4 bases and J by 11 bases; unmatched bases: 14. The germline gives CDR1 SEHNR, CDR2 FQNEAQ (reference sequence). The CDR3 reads CASSYDRDSSLAQHF. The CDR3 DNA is TGTGCCAGCAGCTACGACCGGGACAGCTCTTTAGCCCAGCATTTT.

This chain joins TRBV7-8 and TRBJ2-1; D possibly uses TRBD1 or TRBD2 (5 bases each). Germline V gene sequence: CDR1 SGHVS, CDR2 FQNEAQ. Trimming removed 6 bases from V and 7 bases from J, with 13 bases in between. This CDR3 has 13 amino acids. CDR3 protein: CASSWDRVNEQFF. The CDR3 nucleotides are TGTGCCAGCAGTTGGGACCGCGTAAATGAGCAGTTCTTC.

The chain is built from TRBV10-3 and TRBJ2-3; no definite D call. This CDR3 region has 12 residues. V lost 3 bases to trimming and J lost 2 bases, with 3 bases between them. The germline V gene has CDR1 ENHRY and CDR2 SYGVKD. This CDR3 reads CAISEDTDTQYF. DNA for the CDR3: TGTGCCATCAGTGAAGACACAGATACGCAGTATTTT.

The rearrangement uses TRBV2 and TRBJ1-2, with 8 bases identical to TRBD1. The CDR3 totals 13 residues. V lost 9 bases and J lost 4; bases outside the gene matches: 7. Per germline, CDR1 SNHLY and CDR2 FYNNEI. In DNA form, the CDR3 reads TGTGCCAGACAATATGACAGGGGCTATGGCTACACCTTC. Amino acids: CARQYDRGYGYTF.